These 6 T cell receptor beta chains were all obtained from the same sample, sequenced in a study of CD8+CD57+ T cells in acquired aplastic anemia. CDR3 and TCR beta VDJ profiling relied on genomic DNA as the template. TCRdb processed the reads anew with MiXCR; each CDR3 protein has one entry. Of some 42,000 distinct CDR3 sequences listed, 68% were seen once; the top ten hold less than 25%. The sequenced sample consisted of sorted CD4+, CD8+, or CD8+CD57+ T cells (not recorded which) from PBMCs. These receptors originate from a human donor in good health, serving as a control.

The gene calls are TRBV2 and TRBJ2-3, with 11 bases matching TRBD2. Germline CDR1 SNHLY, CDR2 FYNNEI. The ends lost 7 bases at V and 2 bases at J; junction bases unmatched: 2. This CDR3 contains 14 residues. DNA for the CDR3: TGTGCCAGCACACTAGCGGGGGTCACAGATACGCAGTATTTT. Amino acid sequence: CASTLAGVTDTQYF.

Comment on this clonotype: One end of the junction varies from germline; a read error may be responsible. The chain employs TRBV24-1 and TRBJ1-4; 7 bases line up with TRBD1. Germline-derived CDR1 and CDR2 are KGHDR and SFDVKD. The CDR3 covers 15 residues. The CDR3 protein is CATSDSRQGEGKLSF. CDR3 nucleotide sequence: TGTGCCACCAGTGATTCCCGCCAGGGGGAGGGAAAACTGTCTTTT.

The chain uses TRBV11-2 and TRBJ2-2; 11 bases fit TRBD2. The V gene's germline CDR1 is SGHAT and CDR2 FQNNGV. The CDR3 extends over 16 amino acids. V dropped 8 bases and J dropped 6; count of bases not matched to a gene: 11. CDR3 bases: TGTGCCAGCCGCGGGGTAGCGGGAGGGCGCGCCGGGGAGCTGTTTTTT. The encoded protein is CASRGVAGGRAGELFF.

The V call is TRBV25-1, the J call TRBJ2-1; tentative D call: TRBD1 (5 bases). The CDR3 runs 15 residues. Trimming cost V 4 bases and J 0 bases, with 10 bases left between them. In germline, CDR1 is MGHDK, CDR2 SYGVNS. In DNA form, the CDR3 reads TGTGCCAGCAGTGGTGGGGCTTCCTCCTACAATGAGCAGTTCTTC. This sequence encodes CASSGGASSYNEQFF.

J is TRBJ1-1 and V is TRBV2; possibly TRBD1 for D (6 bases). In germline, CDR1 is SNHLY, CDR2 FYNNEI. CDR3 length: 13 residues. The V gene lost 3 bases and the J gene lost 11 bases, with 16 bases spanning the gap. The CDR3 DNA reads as TGTGCCAGCAGTGATCAGGTTCGTAGGGGGGCTTTCTTT. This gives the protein CASSDQVRRGAFF.

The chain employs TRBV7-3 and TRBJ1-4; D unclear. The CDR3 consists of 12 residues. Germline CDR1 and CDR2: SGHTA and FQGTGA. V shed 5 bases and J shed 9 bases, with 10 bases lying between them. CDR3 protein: CASSTRLKKLFF. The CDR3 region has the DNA TGTGCCAGCAGCACCCGGTTAAAAAAACTGTTTTTT.